This TCR beta chain was found in a study of cytomegalovirus exposure and HLA in healthy donors. This clone was counted a few times. This CDR3 has 13 residues. Per the germline V gene, CDR1 is WNHNN and CDR2 is SYGVQD (reference sequence). Trimming took 0 bases from V and 5 from J, leaving 7 bases between them. The table came from immunoSEQ multiplex PCR; TCRdb's copy has only in-frame clones and leaves some out. The repertoire consists of around 220,000 clones, with approximately 83% occurring once and the leading ten covering over 12%. Specimen: PBMCs. V usage is TRBV10-1 and J usage is TRBJ1-1; D ambiguous. This TCR came from a woman aged 25-40 years in good health and CMV-seropositive. The CDR3 region is CASSESMWTEAFF. CDR3 coding DNA: TGCGCCAGCAGTGAGTCCATGTGGACTGAAGCTTTCTTT.